These 21 T cell receptor beta chains share one sample of origin, sequenced in a study of vaccination and CD4 T cells after COVID-19. The Oncomine TCR Beta short-read assay was applied to DNA of cultured CD4+ T cells. In TCRdb, the PCR reads were re-called with MiXCR into one record per CDR3 protein. The table lists some 10,000 distinct CDR3 sequences, 46% of them singletons. Their recognized antigens are unknown. Regarding treatment: approximately nine-day PBMC culture with coronavirus spike peptide pools or control peptides (ViraFEST assay). The sample was CD4+ T cells from blood, cultured in vitro. These receptors were obtained from a human donor who had recovered from COVID-19.

This clonotype was seen a handful of times. The rearrangement uses TRBV20-1 and TRBJ1-1; possible D gene TRBD1, 6 bases. Trimming pared 1 base from V and 3 bases from J, leaving 9 bases between. Germline V gives CDR1 DFQATT, CDR2 SNEGSKA (reference sequence). This CDR3 is built from 13 residues. For the CDR3, the DNA is TGCAGTGCTAGAGTGGGGGGCGACACTGAAGCTTTCTTT. Encoded protein: CSARVGGDTEAFF.

The CDR3 loop is CASSGQVNYGYTF. CDR3 in DNA: TGCGCCAGCAGCGGACAGGTTAACTATGGCTACACCTTC. The chain carries TRBV5-1 and TRBJ1-2, with 7 bases identical to TRBD1. Germline assignment: CDR1 SGHRS and CDR2 YFSETQ. J was trimmed by 1 base and V by 4 bases; bases with no gene match: 1. The CDR3 runs 13 residues.

V gene TRBV10-3 combines with J gene TRBJ1-2; no firm D call. V was trimmed by 2 bases and J by 2 bases, leaving 6 bases between them. The V gene's germline CDR1 is ENHRY and CDR2 SYGVKD. The CDR3 has 13 amino acids. The CDR3 protein is CAISERNNYGYTF. The CDR3 DNA sequence: TGTGCCATCAGTGAGAGGAACAACTATGGCTACACCTTC.

The rearrangement links TRBV3-1 to TRBJ1-2; a weak D match, TRBD1 (6 bases). The CDR3 spans 13 residues. CDR1 is LGHDT and CDR2 is YNNKEL in the germline V gene (reference sequence). V was shortened by 4 bases and J by 2 bases, with 8 bases between the two germline ends. The CDR3 nucleotides read TGTGCCAGCAGCCCGGACAGCAACTATGGCTACACCTTC. Translating gives CASSPDSNYGYTF.

The chain couples TRBV5-1 to TRBJ2-7; 7 positions match TRBD1. The V gene end was trimmed by 4 bases and the J gene end by 3 bases; junction bases not matched to a gene: 13. Germline V gene sequence: CDR1 SGHRS, CDR2 YFSETQ. The CDR3 has 16 residues. The CDR3, as DNA: TGCGCCAGCAGCCCGGGACAGCCCAACAACCGCTACGAGCAGTACTTC. Protein product: CASSPGQPNNRYEQYF.

The chain is built from TRBV9 and TRBJ2-6, with D uncertain. Looked up from germline, CDR1 is SGDLS and CDR2 is YYNGEE. The ends were cut back, 2 bases at V and 0 bases at J, with 15 bases in the middle. This CDR3 comprises 18 residues. CDR3 residues: CASSVSGWPVSGANVLTF. DNA of the CDR3: TGTGCCAGCAGCGTTTCGGGTTGGCCGGTCTCTGGGGCCAACGTCCTGACTTTC.

This clonotype was found a few times. The chain recombines TRBV7-9 with TRBJ2-5, with D perhaps TRBD1 or TRBD2 (6 bases each). This CDR3 is 14 amino acids long. CDR1 SEHNR and CDR2 FQNEAQ come from the germline V gene (reference sequence). Deletions cut 3 bases from V and 5 bases from J, with 13 bases between. The CDR3 reads CASSFPQGRETQYF. In nucleotides, the CDR3 is TGTGCCAGCAGCTTTCCCCAGGGGAGGGAGACCCAGTACTTC.

This clonotype was observed a handful of times. The V call is TRBV12-3 or TRBV12-4, the J call TRBJ2-4, with D possibly TRBD2 on 8 matching bases. The CDR3 runs 17 residues. V gave up 4 bases and J gave up 3 bases, with 19 bases separating them. CDR3 sequence (DNA): TGTGCCAGCAGTTACTCGGGAGGGGGCGGTGGCAAAAACATTCAGTACTTC. It specifies CASSYSGGGGGKNIQYF.

This clonotype was found a few times. V and J are TRBV12-5 and TRBJ1-2; D gene ambiguous. CDR1 is LGHNT and CDR2 is FRNRAP in the germline V gene. V was shortened by 2 bases and J by 6 bases, with 16 bases between the two germline ends. The CDR3 is 15 amino acids. CDR3 region: CASGLLVGFRNGYTF. In DNA form, the CDR3 reads TGTGCTAGTGGTTTGCTTGTGGGGTTTCGGAATGGCTACACCTTC.

There are a few counts of this clonotype. V gene TRBV19 combines with J gene TRBJ2-4; D unresolved. This CDR3 contains 15 residues. The V gene's germline CDR1 is LNHDA and CDR2 SQIVND (reference sequence). Trimming took 3 bases from V and 0 from J, leaving 9 bases between them. DNA of the CDR3: TGTGCCAGTAGTATGTCGGGCTTAGCCAAAAACATTCAGTACTTC. Its protein is CASSMSGLAKNIQYF.

The table lists this clonotype with a few counts. The chain links TRBV19 to TRBJ1-4, with D possibly matching TRBD1 (6 bases). Trimming pared 6 bases from V and 8 bases from J, leaving 13 bases between. CDR1 is LNHDA, CDR2 SQIVND, per germline (reference sequence). The CDR3 runs to 13 residues. CDR3 sequence reads: CASSGQWGEKLFF. The CDR3 bases are TGTGCCAGTAGCGGACAGTGGGGCGAAAAACTGTTTTTT.

The V and J genes are TRBV11-2 and TRBJ2-7; weak D call: TRBD2 (6 bases). CDR1 SGHAT and CDR2 FQNNGV come from the germline V gene. CDR3 length equals 13 residues. Trimming took 4 bases from V and 7 from J, leaving 14 bases between them. The CDR3 sequence: CASSWGVAGEQYF. The CDR3 DNA reads TGTGCCAGCAGCTGGGGGGTAGCAGGGGAGCAGTACTTC.

The rearrangement uses TRBV20-1 and TRBJ2-5; TRBD2 is a possible D gene (6 bases). This CDR3 spans 13 amino acids. The germline V gene encodes CDR1 DFQATT and CDR2 SNEGSKA (reference sequence). V was clipped by 5 bases and J by 3 bases, with 13 bases between them. The CDR3 protein is CSAAGTSKETQYF. Here the CDR3 DNA reads TGCAGTGCTGCCGGAACTAGCAAAGAGACCCAGTACTTC.

This clonotype is a singleton in its sample. The chain links TRBV24-1 to TRBJ1-5; D is uncertain. The length of the CDR3 is 13 residues. Germline values: CDR1 KGHDR, CDR2 SFDVKD. V lost 4 bases, J lost 4 bases, and 7 bases lay in between. The CDR3 region has the DNA TGTGCCACCAGTGACTACAGTAATCAGCCCCAGCATTTT. This codes for CATSDYSNQPQHF.

The chain combines TRBV20-1 with TRBJ2-7, with 8 bases fitting TRBD2. In germline, CDR1 is DFQATT, CDR2 SNEGSKA (reference sequence). V trimming: 3 bases; J trimming: 7 bases; junction bases outside the gene matches: 8. The CDR3 length is 13 residues. CDR3 nucleotides: TGCAGTGCTAGCCGGCTAGCGGGTCTTGAGCAGTACTTC. This codes for CSASRLAGLEQYF.

The chain is built from TRBV6-1 and TRBJ2-7, with 8 bases lining up with TRBD2. Trimming took 5 bases from V and 2 from J; bases not matched to a gene: 14. There are 17 residues in the CDR3. Germline CDR1 MNHNS, CDR2 SASEGT. CDR3 loop: CASSHLTGGGGPYEQYF. CDR3 coding DNA: TGTGCCAGCAGTCACCTAACCGGGGGGGGGGGACCCTACGAGCAGTACTTC.

This sequence joins TRBV11-3 and TRBJ1-1; D gene uncertain. The ends were cut back, 5 bases at V and 3 bases at J, with 13 bases in the middle. The CDR3 covers 14 residues. Germline assignment: CDR1 SGHNT and CDR2 YENEEA. In nucleotides, the CDR3 is TGTGCCAGCAGCGAGCCAAATGCGGACACTGAAGCTTTCTTT. Translating it yields CASSEPNADTEAFF.

The chain joins TRBV20-1 to TRBJ2-1; 10 bases are a match to TRBD2. V lost 3 bases, J lost 4 bases, and 6 bases stayed unmatched. From germline, CDR1 is DFQATT and CDR2 SNEGSKA (reference sequence). The length of the CDR3 is 15 residues. The CDR3 nucleotides read TGCAGTGCTAGTCCAGCGGGGGGGGCGTACAATGAGCAGTTCTTC. Protein: CSASPAGGAYNEQFF.

The chain joins TRBV15 to TRBJ1-2, with a possible D match to TRBD1 (6 bases). The CDR3 loop spans 15 amino acids. The V and J ends lost 7 bases and 7 bases respectively, with 22 bases between them. Germline CDR1 LNHNV, CDR2 YYDKDF (reference sequence). The CDR3 DNA reads TGTGCCACCACCCCCCGGGGGCCAGGGCGGGGTGGCTACACCTTC. Translated, it gives CATTPRGPGRGGYTF.

V and J are TRBV12-2 and TRBJ2-1; whether TRBD1, the table's D call, matches the DNA was not checked. TRBV12-2 is a pseudogene locus. The CDR3 extends over 19 amino acids. CDR3 amino acids: CASRLGPHGAGGSYNEQFF. The DNA for the CDR3 is TGTGCAAGTCGCTTAGGCCCCCACGGGGCGGGGGGATCCTACAATGAGCAGTTCTTC.

The rearrangement joins TRBV20-1 to TRBJ2-1; 10 bases line up with TRBD2. The CDR3 contains 14 residues. Trimming removed 3 bases from V and 7 bases from J; junction bases left unmatched: 6. Germline CDR1 is DFQATT and CDR2 is SNEGSKA (reference sequence). This chain's CDR3 is CSASRTSGWNEQFF. CDR3 nucleotides: TGCAGTGCTAGTAGGACTAGCGGCTGGAATGAGCAGTTCTTC.